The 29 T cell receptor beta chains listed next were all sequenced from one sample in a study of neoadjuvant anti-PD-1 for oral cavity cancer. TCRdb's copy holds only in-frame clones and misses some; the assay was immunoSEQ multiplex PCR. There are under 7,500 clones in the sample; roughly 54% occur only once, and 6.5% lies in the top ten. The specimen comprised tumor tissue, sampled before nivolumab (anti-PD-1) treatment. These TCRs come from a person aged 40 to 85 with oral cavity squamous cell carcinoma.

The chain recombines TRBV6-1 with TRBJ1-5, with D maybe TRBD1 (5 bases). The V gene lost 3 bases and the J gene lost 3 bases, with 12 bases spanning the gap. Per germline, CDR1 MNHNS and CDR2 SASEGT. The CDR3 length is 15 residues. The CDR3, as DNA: TGTGCCAGCAGTGATGGGGGAGGCCTCAATCAGCCCCAGCATTTT. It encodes CASSDGGGLNQPQHF.

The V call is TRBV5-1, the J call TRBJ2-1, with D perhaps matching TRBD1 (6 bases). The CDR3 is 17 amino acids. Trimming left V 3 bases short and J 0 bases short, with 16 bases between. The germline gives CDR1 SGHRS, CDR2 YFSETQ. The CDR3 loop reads CASSSRTVPSSYNEQFF. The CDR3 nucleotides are TGCGCCAGCAGCTCCCGGACAGTACCGAGCTCCTACAATGAGCAGTTCTTC.

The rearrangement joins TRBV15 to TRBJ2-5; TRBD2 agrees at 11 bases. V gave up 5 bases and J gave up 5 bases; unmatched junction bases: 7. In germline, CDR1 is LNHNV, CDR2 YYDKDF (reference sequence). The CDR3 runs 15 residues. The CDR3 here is CATSALAGGAETQYF. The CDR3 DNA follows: TGTGCCACCAGCGCGCTAGCGGGAGGTGCGGAGACCCAGTACTTC.

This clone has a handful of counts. The CDR3 protein is CSARDGESLHF. CDR3 nucleotide sequence: TGCAGTGCTAGAGACGGGGAGAGTCTGCATTTT. V is TRBV20-1 and J is TRBJ1-5; D call uncertain. CDR1 is DFQATT, CDR2 SNEGSKA, per germline (reference sequence). This CDR3 contains 11 residues. Deletions cut 0 bases from V and 15 bases from J, with 12 bases between.

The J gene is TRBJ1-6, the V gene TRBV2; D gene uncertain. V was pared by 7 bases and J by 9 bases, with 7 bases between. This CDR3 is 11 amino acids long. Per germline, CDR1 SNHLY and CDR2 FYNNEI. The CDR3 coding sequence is TGTGCCAGCACCTACACTTCACCCCTCCACTTT. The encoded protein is CASTYTSPLHF. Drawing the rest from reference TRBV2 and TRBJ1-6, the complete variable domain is EPEVTQTPSHQVTQMGQEVILRCVPISNHLYFYWYRQILGQKVEFLVSFYNNEISEKSEIFDDQFSVERPDGSNFTLKIRSTKLEDSAMYFCASTYTSPLHFGNGTRLTVT.

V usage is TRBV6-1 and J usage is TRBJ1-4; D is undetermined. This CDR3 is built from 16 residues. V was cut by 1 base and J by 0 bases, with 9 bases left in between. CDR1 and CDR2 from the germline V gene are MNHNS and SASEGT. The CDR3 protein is CASSEDLGPTNEKLFF. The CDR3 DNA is TGTGCCAGCAGTGAAGATTTAGGCCCAACTAATGAAAAACTGTTTTTT.

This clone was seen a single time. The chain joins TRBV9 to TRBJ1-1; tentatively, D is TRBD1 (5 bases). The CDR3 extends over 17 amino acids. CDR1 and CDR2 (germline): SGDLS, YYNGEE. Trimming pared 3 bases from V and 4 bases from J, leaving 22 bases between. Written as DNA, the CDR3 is TGTGCCAGCAGCGGCTGGGGGGGATGGGGGATGGCCACTGAAGCTTTCTTT. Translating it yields CASSGWGGWGMATEAFF. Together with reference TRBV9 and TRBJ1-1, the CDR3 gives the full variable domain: DSGVTQTPKHLITATGQRVTLRCSPRSGDLSVYWYQQSLDQGLQFLIQYYNGEERAKGNILERFSAQQFPDLHSELNLSSLELGDSALYFCASSGWGGWGMATEAFFGQGTRLTVV.

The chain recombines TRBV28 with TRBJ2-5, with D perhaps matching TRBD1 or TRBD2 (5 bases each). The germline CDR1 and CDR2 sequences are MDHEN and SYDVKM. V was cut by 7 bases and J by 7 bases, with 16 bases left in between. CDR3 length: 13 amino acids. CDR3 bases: TGTGCCAGCAACCTCTTGGGGGAGTGGACCCAGTACTTC. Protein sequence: CASNLLGEWTQYF.

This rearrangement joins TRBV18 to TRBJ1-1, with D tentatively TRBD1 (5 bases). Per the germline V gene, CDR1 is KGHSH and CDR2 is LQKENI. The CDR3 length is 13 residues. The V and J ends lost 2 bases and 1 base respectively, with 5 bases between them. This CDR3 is CASSPGGNTEAFF. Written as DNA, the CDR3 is TGTGCCAGCTCACCAGGGGGGAACACTGAAGCTTTCTTT. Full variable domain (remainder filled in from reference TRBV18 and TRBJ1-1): NAGVMQNPRHLVRRRGQEARLRCSPMKGHSHVYWYRQLPEEGLKFMVYLQKENIIDESGMPKERFSAEFPKEGPSILRIQQVVRGDSAAYFCASSPGGNTEAFFGQGTRLTVV.

The DNA for the CDR3 is TGCGCCAGCAGCTTAACGGACCTAGGGACTATAAATTCACCCCTCCACTTT. Its protein is CASSLTDLGTINSPLHF. This rearrangement joins TRBV4-1 to TRBJ1-6, with D possibly matching TRBD1 (5 bases). V was pared by 5 bases and J by 7 bases, with 21 bases between. CDR1 and CDR2 (germline): MGHRA, YSYEKL. The CDR3 runs 17 residues.

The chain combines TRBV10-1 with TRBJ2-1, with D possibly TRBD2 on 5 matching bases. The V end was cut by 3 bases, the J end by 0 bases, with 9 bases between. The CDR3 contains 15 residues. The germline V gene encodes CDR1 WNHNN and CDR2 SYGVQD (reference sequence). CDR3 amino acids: CASSDIASSYNEQFF. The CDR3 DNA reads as TGCGCCAGCAGTGATATAGCGAGCTCCTACAATGAGCAGTTCTTC.

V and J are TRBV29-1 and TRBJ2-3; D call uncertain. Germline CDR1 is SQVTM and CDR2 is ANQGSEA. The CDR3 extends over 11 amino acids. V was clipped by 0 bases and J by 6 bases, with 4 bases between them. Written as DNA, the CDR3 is TGCAGCGTTGAAGATGGCGATACGCAGTATTTT. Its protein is CSVEDGDTQYF.

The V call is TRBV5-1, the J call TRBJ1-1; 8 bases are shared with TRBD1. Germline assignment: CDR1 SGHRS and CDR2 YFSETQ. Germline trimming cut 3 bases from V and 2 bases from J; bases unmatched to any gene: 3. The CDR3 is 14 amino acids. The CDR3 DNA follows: TGCGCCAGCAGCTCTTCAGGGGGCAACACTGAAGCTTTCTTT. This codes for CASSSSGGNTEAFF.

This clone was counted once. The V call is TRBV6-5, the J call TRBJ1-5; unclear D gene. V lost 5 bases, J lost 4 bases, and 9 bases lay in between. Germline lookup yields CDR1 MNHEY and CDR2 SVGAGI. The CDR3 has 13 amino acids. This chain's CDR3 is CASSRQGNQPQHF. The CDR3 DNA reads TGTGCCAGCAGTCGGCAAGGGAATCAGCCCCAGCATTTT.

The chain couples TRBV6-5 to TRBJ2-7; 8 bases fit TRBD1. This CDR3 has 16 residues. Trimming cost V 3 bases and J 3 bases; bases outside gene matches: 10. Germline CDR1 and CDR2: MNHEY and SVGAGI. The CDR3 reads CASSYNQGAVSYEQYF. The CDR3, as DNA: TGTGCCAGCAGTTATAACCAGGGGGCGGTAAGCTACGAGCAGTACTTC.

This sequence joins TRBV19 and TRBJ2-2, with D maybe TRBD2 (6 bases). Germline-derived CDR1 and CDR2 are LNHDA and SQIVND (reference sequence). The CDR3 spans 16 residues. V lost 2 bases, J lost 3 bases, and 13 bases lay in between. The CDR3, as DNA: TGTGCCAGTAGTATACCGGGCGGGGATCACACCGGGGAGCTGTTTTTT. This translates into CASSIPGGDHTGELFF.

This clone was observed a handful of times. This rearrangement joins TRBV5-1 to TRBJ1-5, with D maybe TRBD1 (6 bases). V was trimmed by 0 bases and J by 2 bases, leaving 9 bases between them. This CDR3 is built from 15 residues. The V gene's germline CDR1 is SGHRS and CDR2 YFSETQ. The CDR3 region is CASSLEGVGNQPQHF. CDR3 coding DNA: TGCGCCAGCAGCTTGGAGGGGGTCGGCAATCAGCCCCAGCATTTT.

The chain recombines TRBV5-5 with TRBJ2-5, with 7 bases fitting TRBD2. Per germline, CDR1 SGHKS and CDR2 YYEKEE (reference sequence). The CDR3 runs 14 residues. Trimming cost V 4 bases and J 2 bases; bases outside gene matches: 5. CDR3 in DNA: TGTGCCAGCAGCCCTCAGCGGGGTCAAGAGACCCAGTACTTC. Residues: CASSPQRGQETQYF.

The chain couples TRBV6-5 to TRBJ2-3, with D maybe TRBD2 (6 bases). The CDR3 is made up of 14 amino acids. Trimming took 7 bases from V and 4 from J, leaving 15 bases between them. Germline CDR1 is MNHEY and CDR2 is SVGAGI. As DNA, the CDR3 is TGTGCCAGCACGAGATCTTCGGGGGCAGATACGCAGTATTTT. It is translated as CASTRSSGADTQYF.

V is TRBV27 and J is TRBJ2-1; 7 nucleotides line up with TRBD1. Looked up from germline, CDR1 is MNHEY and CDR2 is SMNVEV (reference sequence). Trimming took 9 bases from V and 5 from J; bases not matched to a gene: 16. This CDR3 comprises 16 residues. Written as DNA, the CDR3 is TGTGCCAGTTCCCCCTTAACAGGGGTGGTTGACAATGAGCAGTTCTTC. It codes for CASSPLTGVVDNEQFF.

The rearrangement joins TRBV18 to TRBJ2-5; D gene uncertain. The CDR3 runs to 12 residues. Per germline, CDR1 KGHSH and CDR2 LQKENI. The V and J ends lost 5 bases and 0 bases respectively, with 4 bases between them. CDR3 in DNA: TGTGCCAGCTCAACGTACCAAGAGACCCAGTACTTC. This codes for CASSTYQETQYF. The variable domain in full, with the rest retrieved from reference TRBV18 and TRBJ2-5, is NAGVMQNPRHLVRRRGQEARLRCSPMKGHSHVYWYRQLPEEGLKFMVYLQKENIIDESGMPKERFSAEFPKEGPSILRIQQVVRGDSAAYFCASSTYQETQYFGPGTRLLVL.

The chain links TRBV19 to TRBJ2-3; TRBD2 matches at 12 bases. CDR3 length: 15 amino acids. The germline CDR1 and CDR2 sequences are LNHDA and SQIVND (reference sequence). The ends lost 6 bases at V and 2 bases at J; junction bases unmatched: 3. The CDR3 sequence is CASSWTSGDTDTQYF. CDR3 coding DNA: TGTGCCAGTAGCTGGACTAGCGGGGACACAGATACGCAGTATTTT. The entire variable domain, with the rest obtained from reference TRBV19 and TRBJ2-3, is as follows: DGGITQSPKYLFRKEGQNVTLSCEQNLNHDAMYWYRQDPGQGLRLIYYSQIVNDFQKGDIAEGYSVSREKKESFPLTVTSAQKNPTAFYLCASSWTSGDTDTQYFGPGTRLTVL.

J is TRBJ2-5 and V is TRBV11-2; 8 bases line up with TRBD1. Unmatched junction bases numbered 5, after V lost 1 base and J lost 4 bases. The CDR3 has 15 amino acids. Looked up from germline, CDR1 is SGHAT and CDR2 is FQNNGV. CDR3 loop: CASSLATGDAETQYF. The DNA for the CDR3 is TGTGCCAGCAGCTTAGCGACAGGGGATGCAGAGACCCAGTACTTC.

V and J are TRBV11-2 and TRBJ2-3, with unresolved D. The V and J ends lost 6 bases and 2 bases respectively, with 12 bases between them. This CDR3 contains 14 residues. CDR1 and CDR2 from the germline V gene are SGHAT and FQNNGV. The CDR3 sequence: CASRPRSPTDTQYF. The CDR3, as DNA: TGTGCCAGCAGACCCAGAAGCCCCACAGATACGCAGTATTTT. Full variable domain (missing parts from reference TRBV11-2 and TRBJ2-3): EAGVAQSPRYKIIEKRQSVAFWCNPISGHATLYWYQQILGQGPKLLIQFQNNGVVDDSQLPKDRFSAERLKGVDSTLKIQPAKLEDSAVYLCASRPRSPTDTQYFGPGTRLTVL.

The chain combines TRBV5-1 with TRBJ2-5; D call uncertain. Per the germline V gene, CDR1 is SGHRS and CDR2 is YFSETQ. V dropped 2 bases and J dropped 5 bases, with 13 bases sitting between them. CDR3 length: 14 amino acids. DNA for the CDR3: TGCGCCAGCAGCTTTCAGGTCATGGGGGAGACCCAGTACTTC. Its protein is CASSFQVMGETQYF.

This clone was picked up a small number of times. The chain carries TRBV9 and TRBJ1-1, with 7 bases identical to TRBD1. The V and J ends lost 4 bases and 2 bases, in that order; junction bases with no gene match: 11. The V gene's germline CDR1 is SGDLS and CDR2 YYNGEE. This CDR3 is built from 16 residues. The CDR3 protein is CASSPSTGKENTEAFF. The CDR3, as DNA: TGTGCCAGCAGCCCTTCGACAGGGAAGGAAAACACTGAAGCTTTCTTT.

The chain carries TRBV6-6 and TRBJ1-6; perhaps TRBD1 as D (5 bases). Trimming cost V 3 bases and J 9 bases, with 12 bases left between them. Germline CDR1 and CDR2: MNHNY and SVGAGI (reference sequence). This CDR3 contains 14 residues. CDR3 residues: CASSYKGHGSPLHF. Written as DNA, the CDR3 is TGTGCCAGCAGTTATAAGGGGCATGGTTCACCCCTCCACTTT.

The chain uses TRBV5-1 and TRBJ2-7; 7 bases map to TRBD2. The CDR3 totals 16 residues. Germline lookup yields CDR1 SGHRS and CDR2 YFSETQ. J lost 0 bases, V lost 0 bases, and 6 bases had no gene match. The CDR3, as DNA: TGCGCCAGCAGCTTGGAAGCGGGGCAGAGCTCCTACGAGCAGTACTTC. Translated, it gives CASSLEAGQSSYEQYF.

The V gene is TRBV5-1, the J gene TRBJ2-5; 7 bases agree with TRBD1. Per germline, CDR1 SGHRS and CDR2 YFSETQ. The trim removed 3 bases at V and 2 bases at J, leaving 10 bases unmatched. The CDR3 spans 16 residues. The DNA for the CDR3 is TGCGCCAGCAGCTCTCGGACAGGTGGTCTTCAAGAGACCCAGTACTTC. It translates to CASSSRTGGLQETQYF.